This T cell receptor (beta chain) stems from a study of vaccination effects on CD4 cells after COVID-19. Study overall: The researchers cultured some 1.9 million PBMC per well with 7.5 to 10 IU/ml IL-2 and roughly 10 ug/ml peptides.

A note on this clone: Antigen unknown.

Study-level findings and limits: The study, lacking early post-infection timepoints, had few convalescent patients.

The data were produced by immunoSEQ multiplex PCR, yet TCRdb's version contains in-frame clones alone and is incomplete. This table has almost 40,000 clones, roughly 82% appearing once. Scientists isolated CD4+ T cells after a roughly 10-day culture period ended. None of the vaccinated had previously contracted SARS-CoV-2, and their nucleocapsid antibodies tested negative. There are 18 residues in the CDR3. The germline V gene has CDR1 MNHNS and CDR2 SASEGT. Trimming shortened V by 4 bases and J by 0 bases, and 18 bases separated the two germline ends. The sequence was collected from a human donor who received a COVID-19 vaccine. The rearrangement joins TRBV6-1 to TRBJ1-4; TRBD1 might be the D (6 bases). The starting material was CD4+ T cells from PBMCs cultured without peptide, obtained before COVID-19 vaccination. CDR3 nucleotide sequence: TGTGCCAGCAGTGGTTACAGGGAAGAGGGGGCAACTAATGAAAAACTGTTTTTT. Residues: CASSGYREEGATNEKLFF.